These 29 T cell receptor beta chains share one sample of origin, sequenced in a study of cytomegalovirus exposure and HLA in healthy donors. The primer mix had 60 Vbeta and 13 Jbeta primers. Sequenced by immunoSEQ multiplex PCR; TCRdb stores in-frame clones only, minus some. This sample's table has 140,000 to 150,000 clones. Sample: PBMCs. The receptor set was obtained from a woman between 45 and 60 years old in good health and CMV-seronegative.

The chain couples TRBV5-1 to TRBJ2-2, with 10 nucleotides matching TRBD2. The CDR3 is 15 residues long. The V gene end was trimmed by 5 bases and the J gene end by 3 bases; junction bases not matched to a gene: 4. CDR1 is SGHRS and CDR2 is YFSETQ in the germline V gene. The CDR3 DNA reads TGCGCCAGCAGGACAGGGACTAGCGACACCGGGGAGCTGTTTTTT. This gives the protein CASRTGTSDTGELFF.

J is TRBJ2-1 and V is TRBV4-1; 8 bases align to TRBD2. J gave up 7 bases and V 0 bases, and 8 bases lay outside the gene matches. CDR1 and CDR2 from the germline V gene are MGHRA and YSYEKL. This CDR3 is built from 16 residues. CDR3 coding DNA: TGCGCCAGCAGCCAAGATAGGGGACTAGAGTGGAATGAGCAGTTCTTC. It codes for CASSQDRGLEWNEQFF.

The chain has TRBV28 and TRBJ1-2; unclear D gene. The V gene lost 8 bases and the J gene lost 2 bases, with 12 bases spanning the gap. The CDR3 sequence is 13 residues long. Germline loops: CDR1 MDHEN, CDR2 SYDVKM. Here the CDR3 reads CASRPEENYGYTF. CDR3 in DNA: TGTGCCAGCCGCCCTGAAGAGAACTATGGCTACACCTTC.

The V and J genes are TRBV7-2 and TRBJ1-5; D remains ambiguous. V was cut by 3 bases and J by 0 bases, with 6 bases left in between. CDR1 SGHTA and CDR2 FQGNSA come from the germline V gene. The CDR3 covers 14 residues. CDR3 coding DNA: TGTGCCAGCAGCTTTATTAATAGCAATCAGCCCCAGCATTTT. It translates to CASSFINSNQPQHF.

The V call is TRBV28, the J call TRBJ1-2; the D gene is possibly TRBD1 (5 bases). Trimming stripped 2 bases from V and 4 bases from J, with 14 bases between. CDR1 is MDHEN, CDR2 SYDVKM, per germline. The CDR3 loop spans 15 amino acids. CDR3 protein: CASSLITQGGYGYTF. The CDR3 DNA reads TGTGCCAGCAGTTTAATAACTCAGGGCGGCTATGGCTACACCTTC.

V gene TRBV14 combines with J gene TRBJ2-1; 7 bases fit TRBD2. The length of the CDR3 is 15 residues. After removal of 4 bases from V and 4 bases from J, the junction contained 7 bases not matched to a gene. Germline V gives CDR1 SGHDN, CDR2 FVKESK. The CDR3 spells CASSPGSGKYNEQFF. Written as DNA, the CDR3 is TGTGCCAGCAGCCCTGGAAGCGGGAAATACAATGAGCAGTTCTTC.

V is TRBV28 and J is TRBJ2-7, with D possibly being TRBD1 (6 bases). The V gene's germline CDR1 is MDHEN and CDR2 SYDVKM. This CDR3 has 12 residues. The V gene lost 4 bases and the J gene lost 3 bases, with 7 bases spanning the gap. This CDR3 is CASSSDSYEQYF. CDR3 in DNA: TGTGCCAGCAGTTCGGACAGCTACGAGCAGTACTTC.

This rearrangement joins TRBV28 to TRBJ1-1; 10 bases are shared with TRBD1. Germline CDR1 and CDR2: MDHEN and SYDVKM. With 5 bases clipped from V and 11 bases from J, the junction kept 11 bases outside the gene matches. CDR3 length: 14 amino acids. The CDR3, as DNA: TGTGCCAGCAGTGTCGCGACAGGGGGCGAAAGGGCTTTCTTT. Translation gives CASSVATGGERAFF.

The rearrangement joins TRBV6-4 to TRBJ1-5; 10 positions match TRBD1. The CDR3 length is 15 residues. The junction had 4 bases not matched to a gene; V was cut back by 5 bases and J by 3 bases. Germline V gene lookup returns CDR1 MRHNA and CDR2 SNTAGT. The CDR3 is CASSRQGALNQPQHF. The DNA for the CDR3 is TGTGCCAGCAGTCGACAGGGGGCTCTCAATCAGCCCCAGCATTTT.

This CDR3 is CASRRDDRGGYTF. The DNA of the CDR3 is TGTGCCAGCAGACGAGACGACAGGGGTGGCTACACCTTC. The V and J genes are TRBV2 and TRBJ1-2, with 8 bases aligning to TRBD1. V gave up 6 bases and J gave up 7 bases; unmatched junction bases: 7. This CDR3 contains 13 residues. The germline V gene encodes CDR1 SNHLY and CDR2 FYNNEI.

The CDR3 here is CASLLTPGQGAQETQYF. DNA of the CDR3: TGTGCCAGCCTCCTCACCCCGGGACAGGGGGCTCAAGAGACCCAGTACTTC. The V and J genes are TRBV7-3 and TRBJ2-5; TRBD1 matches at 12 bases. CDR1 and CDR2 from the germline V gene are SGHTA and FQGTGA. The CDR3 totals 17 residues. With V trimmed by 8 bases and J by 2 bases, 12 bases remained unmatched.

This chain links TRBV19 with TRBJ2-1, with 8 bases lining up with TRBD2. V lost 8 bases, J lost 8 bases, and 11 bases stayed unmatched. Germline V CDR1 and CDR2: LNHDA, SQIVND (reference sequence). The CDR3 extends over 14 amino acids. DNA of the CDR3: TGTGCCAGTCTCGACGGGGGGGCGGCCGATGAGCAGTTCTTC. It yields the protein CASLDGGAADEQFF. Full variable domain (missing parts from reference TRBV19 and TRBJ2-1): DGGITQSPKYLFRKEGQNVTLSCEQNLNHDAMYWYRQDPGQGLRLIYYSQIVNDFQKGDIAEGYSVSREKKESFPLTVTSAQKNPTAFYLCASLDGGAADEQFFGPGTRLTVL.

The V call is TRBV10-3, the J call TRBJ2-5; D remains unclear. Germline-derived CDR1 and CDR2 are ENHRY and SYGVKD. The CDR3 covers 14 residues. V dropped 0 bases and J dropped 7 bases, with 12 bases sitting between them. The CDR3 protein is CAISESGERLTQYF. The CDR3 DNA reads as TGTGCCATCAGTGAGTCTGGAGAAAGATTGACCCAGTACTTC.

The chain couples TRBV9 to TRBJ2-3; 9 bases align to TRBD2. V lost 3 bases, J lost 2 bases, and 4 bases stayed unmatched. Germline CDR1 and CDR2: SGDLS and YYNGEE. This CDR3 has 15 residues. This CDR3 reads CASSASSGTTDTQYF. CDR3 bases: TGTGCCAGCAGCGCATCTAGCGGGACCACAGATACGCAGTATTTT. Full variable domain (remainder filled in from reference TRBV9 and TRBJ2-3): DSGVTQTPKHLITATGQRVTLRCSPRSGDLSVYWYQQSLDQGLQFLIQYYNGEERAKGNILERFSAQQFPDLHSELNLSSLELGDSALYFCASSASSGTTDTQYFGPGTRLTVL.

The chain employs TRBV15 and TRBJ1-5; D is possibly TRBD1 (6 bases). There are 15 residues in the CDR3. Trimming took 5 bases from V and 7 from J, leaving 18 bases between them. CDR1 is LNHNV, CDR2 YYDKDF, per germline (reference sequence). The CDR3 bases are TGTGCCACCAGCGGACCCACAGGGTTTGGCCAGCCCCAGCATTTT. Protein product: CATSGPTGFGQPQHF.

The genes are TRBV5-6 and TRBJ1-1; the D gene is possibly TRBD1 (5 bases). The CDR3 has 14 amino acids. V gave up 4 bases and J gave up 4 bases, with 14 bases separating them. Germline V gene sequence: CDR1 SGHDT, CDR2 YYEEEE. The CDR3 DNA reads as TGTGCCAGCAGCCCTACCTGGGGGGGCACTGAAGCTTTCTTT. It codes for CASSPTWGGTEAFF.

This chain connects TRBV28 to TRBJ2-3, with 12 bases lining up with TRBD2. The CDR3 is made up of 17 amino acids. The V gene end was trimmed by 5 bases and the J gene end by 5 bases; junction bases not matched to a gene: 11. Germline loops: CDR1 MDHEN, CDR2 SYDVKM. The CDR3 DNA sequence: TGTGCCAGCAGTCGGAGACTAGCGGGAGCGTTCAAAGATACGCAGTATTTT. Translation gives CASSRRLAGAFKDTQYF.

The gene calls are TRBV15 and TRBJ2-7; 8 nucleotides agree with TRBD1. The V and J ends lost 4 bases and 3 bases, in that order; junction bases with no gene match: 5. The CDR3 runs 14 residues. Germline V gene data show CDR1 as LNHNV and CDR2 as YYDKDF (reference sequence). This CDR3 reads CATSIRTGYYEQYF. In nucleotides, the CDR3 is TGTGCCACCAGCATCCGGACAGGGTACTACGAGCAGTACTTC.

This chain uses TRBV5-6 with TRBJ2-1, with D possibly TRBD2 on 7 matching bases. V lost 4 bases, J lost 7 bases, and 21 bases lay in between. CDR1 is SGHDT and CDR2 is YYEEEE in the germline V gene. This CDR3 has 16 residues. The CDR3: CASSPRGAGSLNEQFF. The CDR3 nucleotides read TGTGCCAGCAGCCCCCGGGGGGCGGGGTCCTTGAATGAGCAGTTCTTC.

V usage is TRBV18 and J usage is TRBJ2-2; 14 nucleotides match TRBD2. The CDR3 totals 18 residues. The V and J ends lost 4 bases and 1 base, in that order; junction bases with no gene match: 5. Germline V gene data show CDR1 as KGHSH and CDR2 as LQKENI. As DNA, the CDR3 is TGTGCCAGCTCACTGGGACTAGCGGGGGATCTGAACACCGGGGAGCTGTTTTTT. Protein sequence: CASSLGLAGDLNTGELFF.

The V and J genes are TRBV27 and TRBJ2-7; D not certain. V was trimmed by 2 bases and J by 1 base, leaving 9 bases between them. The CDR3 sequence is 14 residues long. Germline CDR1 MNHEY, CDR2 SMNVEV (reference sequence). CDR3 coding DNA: TGTGCCAGCAGTTTAATGTGGGCTTCCTACGAGCAGTACTTC. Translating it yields CASSLMWASYEQYF.

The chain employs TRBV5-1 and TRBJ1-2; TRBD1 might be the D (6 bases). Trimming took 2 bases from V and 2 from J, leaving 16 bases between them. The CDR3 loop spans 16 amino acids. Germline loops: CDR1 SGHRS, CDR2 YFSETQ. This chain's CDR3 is CASSFNGQSRNYGYTF. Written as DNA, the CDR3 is TGCGCCAGCAGCTTCAACGGACAGAGCCGGAACTATGGCTACACCTTC.

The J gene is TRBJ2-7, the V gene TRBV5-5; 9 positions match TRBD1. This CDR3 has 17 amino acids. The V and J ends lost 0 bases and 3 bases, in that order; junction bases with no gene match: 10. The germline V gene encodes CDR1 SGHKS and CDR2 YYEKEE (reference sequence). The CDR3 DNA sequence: TGTGCCAGCAGCTTGGGCGGTTTGGAGGACAGGGGCTACGAGCAGTACTTC. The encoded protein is CASSLGGLEDRGYEQYF.

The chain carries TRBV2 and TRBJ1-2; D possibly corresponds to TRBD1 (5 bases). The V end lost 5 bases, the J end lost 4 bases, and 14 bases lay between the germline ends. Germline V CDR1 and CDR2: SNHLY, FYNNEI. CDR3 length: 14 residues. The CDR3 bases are TGTGCCAGCAGTCCCTCAGGGCTAACCTATGGCTACACCTTC. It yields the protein CASSPSGLTYGYTF.

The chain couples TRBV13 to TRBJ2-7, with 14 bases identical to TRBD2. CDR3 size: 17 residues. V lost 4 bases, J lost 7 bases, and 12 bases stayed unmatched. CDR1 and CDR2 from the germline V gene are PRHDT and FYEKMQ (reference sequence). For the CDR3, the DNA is TGTGCCAGCAGCTCCCGGACTAGCGGGAGGTTCAGGGGGGAGCAGTACTTC. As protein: CASSSRTSGRFRGEQYF.

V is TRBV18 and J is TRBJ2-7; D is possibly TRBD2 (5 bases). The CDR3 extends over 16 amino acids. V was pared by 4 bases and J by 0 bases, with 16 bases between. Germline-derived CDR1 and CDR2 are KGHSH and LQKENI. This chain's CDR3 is CASSQYPPGSSYEQYF. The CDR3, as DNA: TGTGCCAGCTCACAATACCCTCCGGGATCCTCCTACGAGCAGTACTTC.

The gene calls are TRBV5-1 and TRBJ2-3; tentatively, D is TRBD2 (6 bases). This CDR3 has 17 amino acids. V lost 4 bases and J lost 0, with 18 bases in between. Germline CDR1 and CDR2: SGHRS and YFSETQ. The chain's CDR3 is CASSPGPGDPSTDTQYF. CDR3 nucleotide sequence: TGCGCCAGCAGCCCGGGGCCGGGGGACCCTAGCACAGATACGCAGTATTTT.

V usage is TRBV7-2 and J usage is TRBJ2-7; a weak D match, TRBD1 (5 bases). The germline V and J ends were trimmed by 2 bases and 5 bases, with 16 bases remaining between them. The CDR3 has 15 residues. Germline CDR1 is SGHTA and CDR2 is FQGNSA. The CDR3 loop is CASSLSRQGGNEQYF. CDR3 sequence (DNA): TGTGCCAGCAGCTTAAGCCGGCAGGGTGGGAACGAGCAGTACTTC.

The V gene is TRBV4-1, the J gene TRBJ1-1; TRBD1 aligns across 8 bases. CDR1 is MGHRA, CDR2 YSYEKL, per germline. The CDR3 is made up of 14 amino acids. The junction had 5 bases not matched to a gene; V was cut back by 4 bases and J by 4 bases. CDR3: CASSPGQDLTEAFF. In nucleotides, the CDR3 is TGCGCCAGCAGCCCGGGACAGGATCTCACTGAAGCTTTCTTT.